The 3 T cell receptor beta chains below were found in one sample sequenced in a study of blood T cell repertoires in COVID-19. The data were produced by immunoSEQ multiplex PCR, yet TCRdb's version contains in-frame clones alone and is incomplete. The sample lists 360,000 or so clones, roughly 87% occurring once. The source material was peripheral blood. These receptors originate from a woman aged 60-75 years with COVID-19, enrolled during active disease.

This clone has only one observation. This sequence joins TRBV7-9 and TRBJ1-1, with 7 bases that match TRBD1. There are 17 residues in the CDR3. The trim removed 3 bases at V and 2 bases at J, leaving 12 bases unmatched. Germline V gene sequence: CDR1 SEHNR, CDR2 FQNEAQ (reference sequence). CDR3 sequence: CASSFDRVVYFNTEAFF. CDR3 DNA sequence: TGTGCCAGCAGCTTTGACAGGGTGGTATATTTTAACACTGAAGCTTTCTTT.

The chain uses TRBV7-2 and TRBJ1-4, with 8 bases identical to TRBD1. Germline V lookup: CDR1 SGHTA, CDR2 FQGNSA. The V gene end was trimmed by 5 bases and the J gene end by 4 bases; junction bases not matched to a gene: 6. There are 15 residues in the CDR3. This CDR3 is CASSLGQVFNEKLFF. CDR3 coding DNA: TGTGCCAGCAGCCTGGGACAGGTCTTTAATGAAAAACTGTTTTTT.

The J gene is TRBJ1-1, the V gene TRBV29-1; 7 nucleotides match TRBD1. The CDR3 length is 14 residues. Trimming removed 7 bases from V and 0 bases from J; junction bases left unmatched: 8. The V gene's germline CDR1 is SQVTM and CDR2 ANQGSEA. The CDR3, as DNA: TGCAGCGCCCCGACAGGGACCATGAACACTGAAGCTTTCTTT. It encodes CSAPTGTMNTEAFF.